This T cell receptor (beta chain) was retrieved from a study of early T cells in non-severe SARS-CoV-2 infection. This clonotype was detected ten times or more. TCRdb processed the 5' RACE reads anew with MiXCR; each CDR3 protein has one entry. Among about 80,000 distinct CDR3 sequences listed, more than 10% were seen once. The CDR3 spans 16 residues. CDR1 and CDR2 from the germline V gene are MGHRA and YSYEKL. V dropped 1 base and J dropped 8 bases, with 17 bases sitting between them. Sequences were obtained from whole blood. The receptor's source is an adult who was a healthcare worker with PCR-confirmed SARS-CoV-2 infection or an uninfected control (not recorded which). The gene calls are TRBV4-1 and TRBJ1-4; no clear D. As DNA, the CDR3 is TGCGCCAGCAGCCAAGCCCGCACGGGGTCTTGGGAAAAACTGTTTTTT. Its translation: CASSQARTGSWEKLFF.